These T cell receptor beta chains were read from a single sample in a study of regulatory T cells in long-lasting Graves disease. TCRdb ran MiXCR on the multiplex PCR reads and lists one entry per CDR3 protein. The sample lists almost 350,000 distinct CDR3 sequences, 20% occurring once. Here the sequenced sample was peripheral blood mononuclear cells (PBMCs), taken when the disease was refractory, from a patient treated with antithyroid drugs. The receptors derive from a female donor with Graves disease. Each CDR3 is given with its conserved first and last residue. Each record gives: V gene, clone size, J gene, D gene, CDR3 protein, CDR3 DNA. A D gene is named only where the DNA matches it firmly. Clone size is shown for a subset of rows, as once, few, many or a class of expanded clone.

TRBV6-1	many	TRBJ2-7	TRBD1	CASTRGRLTGDSSYEQYF	TGTGCCAGCACCAGGGGAAGGTTGACAGGGGATAGCTCCTACGAGCAGTACTTC
TRBV12-3/TRBV12-4	many	TRBJ2-7	NA	CASSRDNSYEQYF	TGTGCCAGCAGTCGGGACAATTCCTACGAGCAGTACTTC
TRBV3-1	many	TRBJ1-4	TRBD1	CASRVRGSEKLFF	TGTGCCAGCAGAGTCAGGGGGAGTGAAAAACTGTTTTTT
TRBV27	few	TRBJ1-6	TRBD1	CASGAPTGGYSPLHF	TGTGCCAGCGGGGCCCCGACAGGGGGGTATTCACCCCTCCACTTT
TRBV18	many	TRBJ1-1	NA	CASSLQENTEAFF	TGTGCCAGCAGCTTACAAGAAAACACTGAAGCTTTCTTT
TRBV2	many	TRBJ1-6	TRBD1	CASRRTGTNSPLHF	TGTGCCAGCAGGAGGACAGGGACTAATTCACCCCTCCACTTT
TRBV19	NA	TRBJ1-6	TRBD1	CASQQQGAKSPLHF	TGTGCCAGTCAACAACAGGGGGCGAAGTCACCCCTCCACTTT
TRBV7-2	few	TRBJ2-7	TRBD1	CASSLDWTGGTYEQYF	TGTGCCAGCAGCTTAGATTGGACAGGGGGAACCTACGAGCAGTACTTC
TRBV12-3/TRBV12-4	many	TRBJ2-7	TRBD2	CASSLHPGLAGADF	TGTGCCAGCAGTTTGCACCCGGGACTAGCGGGAGCGGACTTC
TRBV20-1	once	TRBJ2-1	NA	CSALDSYSSYNEQFF	TGCAGTGCTCTGGACTCTTATAGCTCCTACAATGAGCAGTTCTTC
TRBV24-1	few	TRBJ1-5	NA	CATQEISNQPQHF	TGTGCCACCCAAGAGATTAGCAATCAGCCCCAGCATTTT
TRBV27	NA	TRBJ1-2	NA	CASSATREVYGYTF	TGTGCCAGCAGTGCCACGAGGGAAGTCTATGGCTACACCTTC
TRBV20-1	many	TRBJ2-7	NA	CSAKGDVGEQYF	TGCAGTGCTAAGGGGGACGTTGGCGAGCAGTACTTC
TRBV6-5	many	TRBJ1-5	NA	CASSYSTGALVQPQHF	TGTGCCAGCAGTTACTCGACGGGGGCGCTTGTCCAGCCCCAGCATTTT
TRBV14	NA	TRBJ2-5	TRBD2	CASSPAGTSGSETQYF	TGTGCCAGCAGCCCCGCCGGGACTAGCGGGAGTGAGACCCAGTACTTC
TRBV7-2	NA	TRBJ2-2	TRBD1	CASSFGTGTNTGELFF	TGTGCCAGCAGCTTCGGGACAGGGACGAACACCGGGGAGCTGTTTTTT
TRBV30	few	TRBJ1-5	NA	CAWSAGPGRSNQPQHF	TGTGCCTGGAGTGCTGGGCCGGGACGGTCTAATCAGCCCCAGCATTTT
TRBV5-1	many	TRBJ1-2	NA	CASSREGAYGYTF	TGCGCCAGCAGTCGGGAAGGGGCCTATGGCTACACCTTC
TRBV10-3	NA	TRBJ2-6	NA	CAISESRAGANVLIF	TGTGCCATCAGTGAGTCTAGGGCTGGGGCCAACGTCCTGATTTTC
TRBV28	NA	TRBJ1-1	NA	CASKGTFGEAFF	TGTGCCAGCAAAGGGACTTTTGGTGAAGCTTTCTTT
TRBV9	many	TRBJ2-5	NA	CASSVSVGQETQYF	TGTGCCAGCAGCGTAAGTGTTGGCCAAGAGACCCAGTACTTC
TRBV6-1	many	TRBJ2-4	NA	CASNGRGWTKNIQYF	TGTGCCAGCAATGGAAGGGGATGGACCAAAAACATTCAGTACTTC
TRBV7-9	few	TRBJ1-6	NA	CASTTLGGGNSPLHF	TGTGCCAGCACCACCCTCGGAGGGGGAAATTCACCCCTCCACTTT
TRBV19	many	TRBJ2-2	NA	CASGNTNTGELFF	TGTGCCAGCGGGAATACGAACACCGGGGAGCTGTTTTTT
TRBV11-2	NA	TRBJ2-1	NA	CASSLVIPSSNNEQFF	TGTGCCAGCAGCTTAGTCATCCCTAGCAGTAACAATGAGCAGTTCTTC
TRBV28	many	TRBJ2-5	TRBD2	CASSSSGLAVETQYF	TGTGCCAGCAGCTCGTCGGGACTAGCTGTGGAGACCCAGTACTTC
TRBV6-1	many	TRBJ2-7	TRBD1	CASANRGNSYEQYF	TGTGCCAGCGCCAACAGGGGGAACTCCTACGAGCAGTACTTC
TRBV27	NA	TRBJ1-1	NA	CASSFLPGHGYTEAFF	TGTGCCAGCAGTTTTCTCCCGGGACACGGGTACACTGAAGCTTTCTTT
TRBV7-9	many	TRBJ2-7	TRBD1	CASSRGRTGRSYEQYF	TGTGCCAGCAGCAGAGGCCGGACAGGGAGATCCTACGAGCAGTACTTC
TRBV19	NA	TRBJ2-7	NA	CASSIWGGEQYF	TGTGCCAGTAGTATATGGGGCGGCGAGCAGTACTTC
TRBV20-1	few	TRBJ2-7	TRBD1	CSANNRGIPYEQYF	TGCAGTGCGAATAACAGGGGGATCCCCTACGAGCAGTACTTC
TRBV12-3/TRBV12-4	many	TRBJ1-5	TRBD1	CASRHRGSNQPQHF	TGTGCCAGCAGACACAGGGGCAGCAATCAGCCCCAGCATTTT
TRBV30	NA	TRBJ2-7	NA	CAWTPGLGSYEQYF	TGTGCCTGGACCCCCGGGTTGGGCTCCTACGAGCAGTACTTC
TRBV11-2	many	TRBJ2-5	NA	CASSLGVGWGLMETQYF	TGTGCCAGCAGCTTAGGTGTAGGTTGGGGGCTTATGGAGACCCAGTACTTC
TRBV5-1	few	TRBJ2-5	NA	CASSYSGTIQETQYF	TGCGCCAGCAGCTATTCCGGGACCATCCAAGAGACCCAGTACTTC
TRBV19	many	TRBJ1-1	NA	CASSIRRENTEAFF	TGTGCCAGTAGTATTCGACGGGAGAACACTGAAGCTTTCTTT
TRBV19	NA	TRBJ1-5	TRBD1	CASTPPGTAYQPQHF	TGTGCCAGTACCCCCCCCGGGACAGCATATCAGCCCCAGCATTTT
TRBV5-1	NA	TRBJ1-3	NA	CASSFGGGSGNTIYF	TGCGCCAGCAGCTTTGGGGGTGGCTCTGGAAACACCATATATTTT
TRBV10-3	few	TRBJ1-2	NA	CAICSETGTNYGYTF	TGTGCCATCTGCTCCGAAACAGGGACCAACTATGGCTACACCTTC
TRBV12-3/TRBV12-4	many	TRBJ2-7	NA	CASSLAWRVEQYF	TGTGCCAGCAGTTTAGCTTGGAGGGTCGAGCAGTACTTC
TRBV10-3	many	TRBJ2-2	TRBD1	CAISPGTAGELFF	TGTGCCATCAGTCCCGGGACAGCCGGGGAGCTGTTTTTT
TRBV12-3/TRBV12-4	NA	TRBJ2-7	NA	CASSGRAEASGGYEQYF	TGTGCCAGCAGCGGGCGAGCGGAAGCCTCAGGAGGCTACGAGCAGTACTTC
TRBV7-9	NA	TRBJ1-2	TRBD1	CASSFPPGTGDYGYTF	TGTGCCAGCAGCTTCCCGCCCGGGACAGGGGACTATGGCTACACCTTC
TRBV18	NA	TRBJ1-2	TRBD1	CASSPKWAGGLSAYGYTF	TGTGCCAGCTCACCGAAGTGGGCAGGGGGCTTATCGGCCTATGGCTACACCTTC
TRBV6-2/TRBV6-3	few	TRBJ1-5	NA	CASTDPAPQHF	TGTGCCAGCACCGATCCCGCGCCCCAGCATTTT